The source of this T cell receptor beta chain is a study of blood T cell repertoires in COVID-19. As for the study in general: PBMCs, B-cell-depleted T cells, or T cells provided the cDNA or gDNA that made up the material.

Recruitment covered 20 to 25 US areas and drew participants whose ages spanned roughly 18 to 90 years. Method: immunoSEQ multiplex PCR; TCRdb's copy keeps in-frame clones and lacks some. The sample carries 300,000 to 400,000 clones, more than 85% recorded once. With 6 bases removed from V and 2 bases from J, the gap between germline ends came to 14 bases. The CDR3 totals 15 residues. Germline CDR1 is LGHNT and CDR2 is FRNRAP. This sequence originates from a woman aged 25 to 39 who had recovered from COVID-19. V gene TRBV12-5 combines with J gene TRBJ1-5; tentatively, D is TRBD1 (5 bases). Sequenced sample: PBMCs or T cells enriched from blood (not recorded which). In nucleotides, the CDR3 is TGTGCTAGTGGGACGGGGGACGGGGGCAATCAGCCCCAGCATTTT. Translating gives CASGTGDGGNQPQHF.